The T cell receptor beta chain described here comes from a study of T cell repertoires in cytomegalovirus infection. In the study overall: CMV infection together with matching HLA type was indicated by public TCR beta signatures.

One entry per CDR3 protein, called by TCRdb with MiXCR from the reads. The sample includes roughly 990,000 distinct CDR3 sequences, about a third of them seen just once. Comment on this clonotype: Antigen specificity is unknown.

The ends were cut back, 6 bases at V and 7 bases at J, with 16 bases in the middle. The CDR3 is 13 amino acids. The V gene's germline CDR1 is MNHEY and CDR2 SMNVEV (reference sequence). The V call is TRBV27, the J call TRBJ2-7; D tentatively reads TRBD1 or TRBD2 (6 bases each). The sample in question was cultured CD8+ T cells from PBMCs, obtained from culture after CMV antigen stimulation. The clonotype originates from a human donor in good health (CMV status not recorded). Some clones in this sample may be carry-over from other donors' samples. The DNA of the CDR3 is TGTGCCAGCAGAAAGGGGGGAGGCTATGAGCAGTACGTC. It yields the protein CASRKGGGYEQYV.